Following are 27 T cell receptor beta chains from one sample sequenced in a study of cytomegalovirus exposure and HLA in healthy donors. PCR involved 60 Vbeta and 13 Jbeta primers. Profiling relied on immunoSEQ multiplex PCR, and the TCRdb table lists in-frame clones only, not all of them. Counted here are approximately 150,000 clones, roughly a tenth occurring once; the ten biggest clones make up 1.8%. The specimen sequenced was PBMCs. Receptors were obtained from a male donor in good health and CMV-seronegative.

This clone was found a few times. The CDR3 nucleotides are TGTGCAAGTCGCTTAGGGACAGGGGAGGTTACTGAAGCTTTCTTT. Translated: CASRLGTGEVTEAFF. This chain connects TRBV12-2 to TRBJ1-1; the table gives TRBD1 as D, unverified against the DNA. TRBV12-2 is a listed pseudogene. The CDR3 runs 15 residues.

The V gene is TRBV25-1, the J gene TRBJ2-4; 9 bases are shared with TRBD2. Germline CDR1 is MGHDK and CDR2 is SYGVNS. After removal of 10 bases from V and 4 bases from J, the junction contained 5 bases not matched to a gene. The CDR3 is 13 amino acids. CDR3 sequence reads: CATGTSSKNIQYF. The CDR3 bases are TGTGCCACCGGGACTAGCAGTAAAAACATTCAGTACTTC.

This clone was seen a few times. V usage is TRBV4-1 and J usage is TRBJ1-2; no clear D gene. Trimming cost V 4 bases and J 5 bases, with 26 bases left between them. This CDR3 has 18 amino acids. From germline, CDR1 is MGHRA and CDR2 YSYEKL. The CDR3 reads CASSPTVPRIGSPYGYTF. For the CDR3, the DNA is TGCGCCAGCAGCCCTACTGTTCCTAGGATAGGATCCCCTTATGGCTACACCTTC.

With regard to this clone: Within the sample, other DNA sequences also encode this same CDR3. The CDR3 loop is CSVAAGGNTEAFF. CDR3 sequence (DNA): TGCAGCGTCGCCGCAGGGGGGAACACTGAAGCTTTCTTT. V is TRBV29-1 and J is TRBJ1-1; 7 bases align to TRBD1. The germline V gene encodes CDR1 SQVTM and CDR2 ANQGSEA. The CDR3 totals 13 residues. The V gene end was trimmed by 6 bases and the J gene end by 1 base; junction bases not matched to a gene: 5. Based on the CDR3 plus reference TRBV29-1 and TRBJ1-1, the full variable domain is SAVISQKPSRDICQRGTSLTIQCQVDSQVTMMFWYRQQPGQSLTLIATANQGSEATYESGFVIDKFPISRPNLTFSTLTVSNMSPEDSSIYLCSVAAGGNTEAFFGQGTRLTVV.

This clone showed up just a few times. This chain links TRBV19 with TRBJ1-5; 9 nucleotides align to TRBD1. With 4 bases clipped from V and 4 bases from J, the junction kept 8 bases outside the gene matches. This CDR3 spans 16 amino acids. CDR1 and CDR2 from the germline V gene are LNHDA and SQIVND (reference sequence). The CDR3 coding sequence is TGTGCCAGTAGTAACATACAGGGGACAGGGAATCAGCCCCAGCATTTT. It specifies CASSNIQGTGNQPQHF.

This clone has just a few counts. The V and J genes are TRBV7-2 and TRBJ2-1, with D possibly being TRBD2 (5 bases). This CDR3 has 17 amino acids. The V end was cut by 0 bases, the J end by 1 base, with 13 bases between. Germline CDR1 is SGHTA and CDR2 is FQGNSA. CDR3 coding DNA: TGTGCCAGCAGCTTAGCGTCGGGGTGGGAGTCCTACAATGAGCAGTTCTTC. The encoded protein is CASSLASGWESYNEQFF.

Written as DNA, the CDR3 is TGTGCCAGTAGTATAGATCTGGAGATTAGCAATCAGCCCCAGCATTTT. This codes for CASSIDLEISNQPQHF. V is TRBV19 and J is TRBJ1-5; D uncertain. CDR3 length: 16 amino acids. Trimming removed 0 bases from V and 0 bases from J, with 9 bases in between. Looked up from germline, CDR1 is LNHDA and CDR2 is SQIVND (reference sequence).

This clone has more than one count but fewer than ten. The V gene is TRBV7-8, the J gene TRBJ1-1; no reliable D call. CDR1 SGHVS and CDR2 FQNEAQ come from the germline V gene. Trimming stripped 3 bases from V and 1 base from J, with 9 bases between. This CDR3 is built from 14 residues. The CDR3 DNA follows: TGTGCCAGCAGCTTCCCAGGCTCGAACACTGAAGCTTTCTTT. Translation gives CASSFPGSNTEAFF.

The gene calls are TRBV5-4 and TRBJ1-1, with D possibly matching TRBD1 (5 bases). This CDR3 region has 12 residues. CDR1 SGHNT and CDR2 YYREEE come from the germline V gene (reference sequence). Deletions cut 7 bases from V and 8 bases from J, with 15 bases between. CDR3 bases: TGTGCCAGCCCCTTATTACAGGAGGAAGCTTTCTTT. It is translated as CASPLLQEEAFF.

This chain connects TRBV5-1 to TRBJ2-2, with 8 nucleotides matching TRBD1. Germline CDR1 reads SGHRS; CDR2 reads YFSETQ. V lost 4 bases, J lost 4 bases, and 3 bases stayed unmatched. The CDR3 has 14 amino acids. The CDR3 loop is CASSQGARTGELFF. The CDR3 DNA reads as TGCGCCAGCAGCCAGGGGGCACGCACCGGGGAGCTGTTTTTT.

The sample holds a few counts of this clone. CDR3 sequence: CASLPTRRRQSNQPQHF. The CDR3 DNA reads TGTGCCAGCTTACCGACGCGTCGGAGACAGAGCAATCAGCCCCAGCATTTT. The chain couples TRBV28 to TRBJ1-5; tentative D call: TRBD1 (5 bases). The CDR3 extends over 17 amino acids. V lost 8 bases and J 1 base, leaving 21 bases between the germline ends. Germline V gene sequence: CDR1 MDHEN, CDR2 SYDVKM.

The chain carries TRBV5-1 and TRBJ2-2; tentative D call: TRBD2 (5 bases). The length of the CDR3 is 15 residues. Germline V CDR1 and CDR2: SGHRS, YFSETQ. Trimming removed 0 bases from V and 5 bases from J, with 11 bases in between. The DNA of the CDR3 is TGCGCCAGCAGCTTGGGGGTATCGGGAACCGGGGAGCTGTTTTTT. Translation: CASSLGVSGTGELFF.

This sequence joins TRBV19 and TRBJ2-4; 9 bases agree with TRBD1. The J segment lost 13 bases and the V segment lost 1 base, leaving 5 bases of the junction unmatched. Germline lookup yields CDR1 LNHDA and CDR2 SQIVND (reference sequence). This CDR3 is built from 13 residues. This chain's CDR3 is CASSIASGQGQYF. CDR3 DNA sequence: TGTGCCAGTAGTATAGCTTCAGGACAGGGGCAGTACTTC.

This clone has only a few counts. In DNA form, the CDR3 reads TGCGCCAGCAGCCCGATGGACAGGGTAGAACGCACTGAAGCTTTCTTT. It yields the protein CASSPMDRVERTEAFF. This rearrangement joins TRBV5-1 to TRBJ1-1, with 8 bases fitting TRBD1. The ends lost 4 bases at V and 4 bases at J; junction bases unmatched: 12. Germline loops: CDR1 SGHRS, CDR2 YFSETQ. The CDR3 length is 16 residues.

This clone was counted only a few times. The CDR3 spells CASSLLGLAFDEQYF. CDR3 in DNA: TGCGCCAGCAGCTTGTTGGGACTAGCGTTCGACGAGCAGTACTTC. The chain combines TRBV5-1 with TRBJ2-7; 10 bases agree with TRBD2. The trim removed 1 base at V and 5 bases at J, leaving 6 bases unmatched. The CDR3 spans 15 residues. The V gene's germline CDR1 is SGHRS and CDR2 YFSETQ.

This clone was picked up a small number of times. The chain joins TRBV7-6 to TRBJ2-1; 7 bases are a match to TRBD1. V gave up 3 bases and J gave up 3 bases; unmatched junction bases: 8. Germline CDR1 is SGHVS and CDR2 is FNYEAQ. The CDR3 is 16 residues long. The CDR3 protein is CASSFDRDSIYNEQFF. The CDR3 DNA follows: TGTGCCAGCAGCTTCGACCGGGACAGTATCTACAATGAGCAGTTCTTC.

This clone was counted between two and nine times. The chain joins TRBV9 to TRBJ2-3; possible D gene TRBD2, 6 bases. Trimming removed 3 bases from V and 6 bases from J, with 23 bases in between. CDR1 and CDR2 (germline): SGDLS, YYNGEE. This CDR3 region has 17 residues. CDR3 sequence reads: CASSEGEAGDEDDTQYF. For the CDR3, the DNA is TGTGCCAGCAGCGAAGGGGAAGCGGGCGATGAGGATGATACGCAGTATTTT.

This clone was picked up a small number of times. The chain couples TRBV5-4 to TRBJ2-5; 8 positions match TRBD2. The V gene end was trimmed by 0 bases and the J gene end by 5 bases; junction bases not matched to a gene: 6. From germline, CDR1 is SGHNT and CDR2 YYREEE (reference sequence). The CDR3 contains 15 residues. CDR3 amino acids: CASSLAGRGGETQYF. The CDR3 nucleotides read TGTGCCAGCAGCTTGGCTGGACGGGGGGGGGAGACCCAGTACTTC.

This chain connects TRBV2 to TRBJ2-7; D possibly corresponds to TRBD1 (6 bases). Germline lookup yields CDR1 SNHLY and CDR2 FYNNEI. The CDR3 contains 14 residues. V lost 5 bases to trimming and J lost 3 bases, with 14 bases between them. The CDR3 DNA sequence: TGTGCCAGCAGTCATCTGGACAGAGTCTACGAGCAGTACTTC. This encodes CASSHLDRVYEQYF.

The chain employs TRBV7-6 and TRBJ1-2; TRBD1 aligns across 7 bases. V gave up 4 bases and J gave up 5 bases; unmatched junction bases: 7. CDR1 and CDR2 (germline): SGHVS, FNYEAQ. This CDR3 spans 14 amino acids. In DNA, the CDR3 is TGTGCCAGCAGCTCCGACAGGGACTTATATGGCTACACCTTC. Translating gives CASSSDRDLYGYTF. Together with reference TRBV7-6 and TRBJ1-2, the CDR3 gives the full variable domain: GAGVSQSPRYKVTKRGQDVALRCDPISGHVSLYWYRQALGQGPEFLTYFNYEAQQDKSGLPNDRFSAERPEGSISTLTIQRTEQRDSAMYRCASSSDRDLYGYTFGSGTRLTVV.

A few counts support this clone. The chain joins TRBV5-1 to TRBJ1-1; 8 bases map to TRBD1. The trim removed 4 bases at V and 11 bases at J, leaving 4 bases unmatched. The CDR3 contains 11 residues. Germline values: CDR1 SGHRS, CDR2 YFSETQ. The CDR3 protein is CASSNNRGAFF. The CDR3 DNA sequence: TGCGCCAGCAGCAATAACAGGGGGGCTTTCTTT.

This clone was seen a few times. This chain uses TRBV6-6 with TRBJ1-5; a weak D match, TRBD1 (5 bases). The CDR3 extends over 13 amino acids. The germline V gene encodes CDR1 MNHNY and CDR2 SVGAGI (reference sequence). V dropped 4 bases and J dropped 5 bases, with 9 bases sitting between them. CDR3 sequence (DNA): TGTGCCAGCAGTTGGGAAGGGGATCAGCCCCAGCATTTT. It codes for CASSWEGDQPQHF.

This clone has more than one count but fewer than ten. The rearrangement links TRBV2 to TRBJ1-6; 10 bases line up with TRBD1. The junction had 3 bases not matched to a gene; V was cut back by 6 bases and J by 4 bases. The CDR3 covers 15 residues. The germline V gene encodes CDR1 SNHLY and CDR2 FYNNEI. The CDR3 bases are TGTGCCAGCAGCGCGGACAGGGGGTATAATTCACCCCTCCACTTT. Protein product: CASSADRGYNSPLHF.

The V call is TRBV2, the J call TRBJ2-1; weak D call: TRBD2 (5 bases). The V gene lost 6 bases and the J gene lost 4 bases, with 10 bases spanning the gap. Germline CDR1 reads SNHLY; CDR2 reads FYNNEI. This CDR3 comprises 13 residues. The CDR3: CASRVGSYNEQFF. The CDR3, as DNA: TGTGCCAGCAGGGTGGGGAGTTACAATGAGCAGTTCTTC. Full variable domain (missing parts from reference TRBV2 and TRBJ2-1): EPEVTQTPSHQVTQMGQEVILRCVPISNHLYFYWYRQILGQKVEFLVSFYNNEISEKSEIFDDQFSVERPDGSNFTLKIRSTKLEDSAMYFCASRVGSYNEQFFGPGTRLTVL.

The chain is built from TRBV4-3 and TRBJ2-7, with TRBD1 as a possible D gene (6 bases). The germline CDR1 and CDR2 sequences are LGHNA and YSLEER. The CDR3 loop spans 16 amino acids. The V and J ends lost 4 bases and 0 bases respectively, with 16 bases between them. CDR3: CASSPARGIGSYEQYF. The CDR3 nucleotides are TGCGCCAGCAGCCCTGCCAGGGGCATCGGCTCCTACGAGCAGTACTTC.

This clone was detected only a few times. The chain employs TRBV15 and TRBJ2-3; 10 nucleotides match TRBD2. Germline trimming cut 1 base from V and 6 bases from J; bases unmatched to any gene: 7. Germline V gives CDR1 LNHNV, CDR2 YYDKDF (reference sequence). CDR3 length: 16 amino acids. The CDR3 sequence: CATSRGSGGASDTQYF. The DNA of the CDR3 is TGTGCCACCAGCAGAGGGAGCGGGGGGGCTTCCGATACGCAGTATTTT.

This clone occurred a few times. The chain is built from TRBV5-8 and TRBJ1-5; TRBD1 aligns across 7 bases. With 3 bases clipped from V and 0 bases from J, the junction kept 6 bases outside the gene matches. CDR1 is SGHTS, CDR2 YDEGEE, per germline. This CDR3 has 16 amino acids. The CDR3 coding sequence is TGTGCCAGCAGCTCCCCACAGGGGATTAGCAATCAGCCCCAGCATTTT. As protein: CASSSPQGISNQPQHF.